This T cell receptor (beta chain) was identified during a study of cytomegalovirus exposure and HLA in healthy donors. In the PCR, 60 Vbeta and 13 Jbeta primers were used. In the original analysis: An analysis performed later counted 74 million or so unique TCR beta chains (approximately 11 million of them shared). Method: immunoSEQ multiplex PCR; TCRdb's copy keeps in-frame clones and lacks some. V and J calls and clone size are copied from that table; D and trimming were computed from the DNA. Of some 110,000 clones listed, approximately 58% were seen once; the top ten hold 2.2%. The CDR3 covers 14 residues. V shed 2 bases, J shed 5 bases, and the junction held 2 bases outside the gene matches. In germline, CDR1 is MDHEN, CDR2 SYDVKM.

This receptor was identified in a woman in her 30s in good health and CMV-seronegative. Sample: PBMCs. The gene calls are TRBV28 and TRBJ2-2; 7 bases are a match to TRBD2. Here the CDR3 DNA reads TGTGCCAGCAGTTTAGTGGGAGGGACCGGGGAGCTGTTTTTT. Its protein product is CASSLVGGTGELFF.